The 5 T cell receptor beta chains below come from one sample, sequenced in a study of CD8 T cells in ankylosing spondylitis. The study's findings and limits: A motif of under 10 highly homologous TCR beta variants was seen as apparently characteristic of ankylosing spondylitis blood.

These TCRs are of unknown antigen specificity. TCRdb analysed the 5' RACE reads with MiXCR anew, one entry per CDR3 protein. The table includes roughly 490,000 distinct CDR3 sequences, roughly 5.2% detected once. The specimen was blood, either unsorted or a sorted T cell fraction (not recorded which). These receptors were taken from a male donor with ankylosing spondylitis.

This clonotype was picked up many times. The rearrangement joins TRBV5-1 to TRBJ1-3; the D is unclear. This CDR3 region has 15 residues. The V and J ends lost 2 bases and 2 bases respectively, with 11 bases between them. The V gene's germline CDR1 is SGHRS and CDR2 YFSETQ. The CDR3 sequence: CASSFGSRTGNTIYF. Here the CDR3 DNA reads TGCGCCAGCAGCTTCGGGTCTCGAACTGGAAACACCATATATTTT.

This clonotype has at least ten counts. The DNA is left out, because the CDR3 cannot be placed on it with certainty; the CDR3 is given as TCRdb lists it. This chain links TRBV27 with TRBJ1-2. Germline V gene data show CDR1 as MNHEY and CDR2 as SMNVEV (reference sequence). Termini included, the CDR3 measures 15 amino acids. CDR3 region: CASSLEREAYWGYTF.

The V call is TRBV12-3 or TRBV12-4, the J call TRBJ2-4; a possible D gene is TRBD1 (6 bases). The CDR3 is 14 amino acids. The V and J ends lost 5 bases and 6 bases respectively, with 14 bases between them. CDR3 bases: TGTGCCAGCAGTGCAGAAGGGGGTATAAACATTCAGTACTTC. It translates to CASSAEGGINIQYF.

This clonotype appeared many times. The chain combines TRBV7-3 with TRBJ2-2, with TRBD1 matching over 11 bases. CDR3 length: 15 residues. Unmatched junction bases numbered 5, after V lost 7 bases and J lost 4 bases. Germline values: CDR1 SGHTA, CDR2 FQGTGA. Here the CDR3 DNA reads TGTGCCAGCACCGGGACAGGGGGTGGCACCGGGGAGCTGTTTTTT. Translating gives CASTGTGGGTGELFF.

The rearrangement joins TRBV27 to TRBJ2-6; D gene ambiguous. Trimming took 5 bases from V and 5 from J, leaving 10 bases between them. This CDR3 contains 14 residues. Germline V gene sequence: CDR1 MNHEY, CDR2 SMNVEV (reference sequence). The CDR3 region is CASSQAGRANVLTF. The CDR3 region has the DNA TGTGCCAGCAGTCAAGCTGGGAGGGCCAACGTCCTGACTTTC.